This TCR beta chain was sequenced in a study of vaccination and CD4 T cells after COVID-19. Whole-study context: Samples were taken after vaccination, a median of approximately 73 days after dose two, with a range of 14 to 241. Study results and caveats: Convalescent patients saw a median about 86% of their reactive clones show up only after vaccination.

The CDR3 has 13 residues. Unmatched junction bases numbered 4, after V lost 10 bases and J lost 0 bases. A remark on this clonotype: Its specificity is not known.

The study sequenced cultured CD4+ T cell DNA using the Oncomine TCR Beta short-read assay. Using its own MiXCR run on the PCR reads, TCRdb lists one record per CDR3 protein. The sample carries 7,000 to 9,000 distinct CDR3 sequences, about 53% recorded once. As to treatment: approximately 10-day PBMC culture with coronavirus spike peptide pools or control peptides (ViraFEST assay). According to the study, CD4+ T cells from the unexposed donor were gathered ahead of the COVID-19 pandemic (2011-2018). The origin of this receptor is a human donor in good health. The genes are TRBV12-3 or TRBV12-4 and TRBJ1-1, with 8 nucleotides matching TRBD1. The sequenced sample consisted of CD4+ T cells from blood, cultured in vitro. The CDR3 here is CATTGGLNTEAFF. CDR3 coding DNA: TGTGCCACCACAGGGGGATTGAACACTGAAGCTTTCTTT.